These 4 T cell receptor beta chains originate from one sample sequenced in a study of T cell responses to AZD1222 COVID-19 vaccine. Assay used: immunoSEQ multiplex PCR; TCRdb lists only in-frame clones, some missing. The sample contains approximately 150,000 clones, nearly 90% of which appear only once. The sequenced sample was peripheral blood, obtained 28 days after the second dose of the MenACWY control vaccine. These receptors originate from an adult who received the MenACWY meningococcal vaccine as a control.

CDR3 nucleotide sequence: TGTGCCAGCCGCTTAGGGGGGATGAACACTGAAGCTTTCTTT. Residues: CASRLGGMNTEAFF. The gene calls are TRBV2 and TRBJ1-1; tentatively, D is TRBD1 (6 bases). The CDR3 has 14 amino acids. CDR1 is SNHLY and CDR2 is FYNNEI in the germline V gene. The V end lost 8 bases, the J end lost 0 bases, and 13 bases lay between the germline ends.

The chain recombines TRBV2 with TRBJ1-5, with D unclear. CDR3 size: 12 residues. Germline assignment: CDR1 SNHLY and CDR2 FYNNEI. Trimming took off 5 bases at V and 7 bases at J, with 9 bases between the two ends. CDR3 loop: CASSPGEQPQHF. DNA for the CDR3: TGTGCCAGCAGTCCGGGTGAACAGCCCCAGCATTTT.

This sequence joins TRBV12-5 and TRBJ2-3, with 7 bases matching TRBD2. The germline CDR1 and CDR2 sequences are LGHNT and FRNRAP. The CDR3 is made up of 15 amino acids. The junction had 7 bases not matched to a gene; V was cut back by 3 bases and J by 4 bases. CDR3 coding DNA: TGTGCTAGTGGTTTCGGAAGCGGGAACTCAGATACGCAGTATTTT. Translating gives CASGFGSGNSDTQYF. Based on the CDR3 plus reference TRBV12-5 and TRBJ2-3, the full variable domain is DARVTQTPRHKVTEMGQEVTMRCQPILGHNTVFWYRQTMMQGLELLAYFRNRAPLDDSGMPKDRFSAEMPDATLATLKIQPSEPRDSAVYFCASGFGSGNSDTQYFGPGTRLTVL.

This sequence joins TRBV7-9 and TRBJ2-5; D is unresolved. Trimming removed 4 bases from V and 2 bases from J, with 2 bases in between. The CDR3 has 11 residues. From germline, CDR1 is SEHNR and CDR2 FQNEAQ (reference sequence). Here the CDR3 reads CASSSQETQYF. The CDR3 DNA reads TGTGCCAGCAGCTCACAAGAGACCCAGTACTTC.